The rows below give T cell receptor beta chains drawn from one sample of a study of cytomegalovirus exposure and HLA in healthy donors. Assay used: immunoSEQ multiplex PCR; TCRdb lists only in-frame clones, some missing. There are over 150,000 clones in the sample; around 79% occur only once, and 1.5% lies in the top ten. The sequenced sample consisted of PBMCs. The receptor set was obtained from a girl aged 10 to 17 in good health and CMV-seropositive. Each CDR3 is given with its conserved first and last residue. The D gene is left open where the match is weak. Size values are once, few and many counts, or a class for expanded clones, and some rows have none.

TRBJ1-5,TRBD1,TRBV19,.,CASSLQGTYSNQPQHF,TGTGCCAGTAGTCTACAGGGGACATATAGCAATCAGCCCCAGCATTTT
TRBJ2-3,.,TRBV5-1,.,CASSPGGPTDTQYF,TGCGCCAGCAGCCCCGGGGGGCCCACAGATACGCAGTATTTT
TRBJ1-6,TRBD1,TRBV9,.,CASSSSPGTGRISSSPLHF,TGTGCCAGCAGCTCCAGTCCCGGGACAGGGAGGATAAGTAGTTCACCCCTCCACTTT
TRBJ2-7,.,TRBV6-6,.,CASSLPTGAYEQYF,TGTGCCAGCAGCCTCCCGACGGGAGCCTACGAGCAGTACTTC
TRBJ2-2,.,TRBV7-9,.,CASSYRTTSTGELFF,TGTGCCAGCAGCTACCGGACTACCAGCACCGGGGAGCTGTTTTTT
TRBJ1-1,.,TRBV25-1,.,CASSESAGARPYNTEAFF,TGTGCCAGCAGTGAATCGGCAGGGGCACGACCTTATAACACTGAAGCTTTCTTT
TRBJ1-1,TRBD1,TRBV18,.,CASSPGTGRGTEAFF,TGTGCCAGCTCACCCGGGACAGGACGGGGCACTGAAGCTTTCTTT
TRBJ1-1,TRBD1,TRBV4-3,few,CASSQEDRTGQNTEAFF,TGCGCCAGCAGCCAAGAGGACCGGACAGGCCAGAACACTGAAGCTTTCTTT
TRBJ2-2,.,TRBV6-4,.,CARRLREDTGELFF,TGTGCCAGACGTCTCAGGGAGGACACCGGGGAGCTGTTTTTT
TRBJ1-3,TRBD1,TRBV6-6,.,CASRLQGIPGNTIYF,TGTGCCAGCAGACTACAGGGGATACCTGGAAACACCATATATTTT
TRBJ2-7,TRBD2,TRBV5-4,.,CASSLLGGRGDYEQYF,TGTGCCAGCAGCCTCCTCGGGGGGCGGGGGGACTACGAGCAGTACTTC
TRBJ2-6,.,TRBV7-2,.,CASSLVSRGRGAGANVLTF,TGTGCCAGCAGCTTAGTATCTCGCGGCAGGGGGGCGGGGGCCAACGTCCTGACTTTC
TRBJ2-7,TRBD2,TRBV5-4,.,CASSLGGGLGLDEQYF,TGTGCCAGCAGCTTGGGGGGGGGACTAGGTCTTGACGAGCAGTACTTC
TRBJ1-3,.,TRBV29-1,.,CSVRRGSGNTIYF,TGCAGCGTTAGACGGGGCTCTGGAAACACCATATATTTT
TRBJ2-3,TRBD2,TRBV18,.,CASFPAGESDTQYF,TGTGCCAGCTTCCCGGCGGGGGAGTCTGATACGCAGTATTTT
TRBJ1-4,.,TRBV2,.,CASTPIGGVKKLFF,TGTGCCAGCACCCCAATCGGCGGTGTAAAAAAACTGTTTTTT
TRBJ2-7,.,TRBV6-1,.,CASPRGEQYF,TGTGCCAGCCCCCGGGGCGAGCAGTACTTC
TRBJ2-3,TRBD2,TRBV7-2,.,CASSLVAGRTDTQYF,TGTGCCAGCAGCTTAGTAGCGGGGCGCACAGATACGCAGTATTTT
TRBJ2-7,.,TRBV9,.,CASSVEGLSYEQYF,TGTGCCAGCAGCGTAGAGGGACTGAGCTACGAGCAGTACTTC
TRBJ2-2,TRBD2,TRBV9,.,CASSATPSGGTGELFF,TGTGCCAGCAGCGCTACCCCTAGCGGGGGAACCGGGGAGCTGTTTTTT
TRBJ2-7,.,TRBV5-1,.,CASGLDTTYEQYF,TGCGCCAGCGGCCTGGACACTACCTACGAGCAGTACTTC
TRBJ2-1,.,TRBV5-4,.,CASSLEEGLGQFF,TGTGCCAGCAGCTTGGAAGAGGGACTTGGGCAGTTCTTC
TRBJ2-2,.,TRBV6-5,few,CASTPLGDTGELFF,TGTGCCAGCACGCCCCTAGGGGACACCGGGGAGCTGTTTTTT
TRBJ1-5,.,TRBV5-5,.,CASSLEGVLNQPQHF,TGTGCCAGCAGCTTGGAGGGGGTACTAAATCAGCCCCAGCATTTT
TRBJ2-3,.,TRBV6-6,.,CASSYAGAGTDTQYF,TGTGCCAGCAGTTACGCGGGGGCGGGCACAGATACGCAGTATTTT
TRBJ2-7,TRBD1,TRBV4-3,few,CASSQELGTGAYEQYF,TGCGCCAGCAGCCAAGAACTGGGGACAGGGGCCTACGAGCAGTACTTC
TRBJ2-5,.,TRBV29-1,few,CSVDSQGKETQYF,TGCAGCGTTGACTCCCAGGGTAAAGAGACCCAGTACTTC
TRBJ2-5,.,TRBV5-4,once,CASSIRDQETQYF,TGTGCCAGCAGCATCCGGGACCAAGAGACCCAGTACTTC
TRBJ2-1,TRBD2,TRBV10-3,.,CAISASGDYNEQFF,TGTGCCATCAGTGCTAGCGGAGACTACAATGAGCAGTTCTTC
TRBJ2-3,.,TRBV10-3,.,CAISDLSSTDTQYF,TGTGCCATCAGTGATTTGAGTAGCACAGATACGCAGTATTTT
TRBJ2-1,TRBD1,TRBV27,.,CASSTTGDWDEQFF,TGTGCCAGCAGTACGACAGGGGATTGGGATGAGCAGTTCTTC
TRBJ1-1,TRBD1,TRBV30,few,CAWSVPLDRAVAFF,TGTGCCTGGAGTGTACCCCTGGACAGGGCGGTAGCTTTCTTT
TRBJ2-3,TRBD2,TRBV7-2,.,CASSLAPSGGAGDTQYF,TGTGCCAGCAGCTTAGCGCCTAGCGGGGGGGCCGGAGATACGCAGTATTTT
TRBJ1-6,.,TRBV10-1,.,CASGESRPPGTPLHF,TGCGCCAGCGGTGAGTCGAGACCCCCAGGAACACCCCTCCACTTT
TRBJ1-4,.,TRBV4-1,.,CASSPPRATNEKLFF,TGCGCCAGCAGTCCCCCCCGGGCAACTAATGAAAAACTGTTTTTT
TRBJ1-5,.,TRBV6-1,.,CASSEPGTKDQPQHF,TGTGCCAGCAGTGAACCCGGGACTAAAGATCAGCCCCAGCATTTT
TRBJ1-3,TRBD1,TRBV10-3,.,CAIRGTASGNTIYF,TGTGCCATCAGAGGGACAGCCTCTGGAAACACCATATATTTT
TRBJ2-1,.,TRBV4-3,.,CASSQDMSIQGISYNEQFF,TGCGCCAGCAGCCAAGATATGTCGATACAGGGAATCTCCTACAATGAGCAGTTCTTC
TRBJ2-7,.,TRBV6-1,.,CASSQTPAYEQYF,TGTGCCAGCAGTCAGACTCCCGCCTACGAGCAGTACTTC
TRBJ2-4,TRBD2,TRBV9,.,CASSGTSGVDIQYF,TGTGCCAGCAGCGGAACTAGCGGGGTGGACATTCAGTACTTC
TRBJ1-1,.,TRBV5-6,.,CASSLEDGLNEAFF,TGTGCCAGCAGCTTGGAGGATGGACTCAATGAAGCTTTCTTT
TRBJ2-2,TRBD1,TRBV6-5,.,CASQTGSNTGELFF,TGTGCCAGCCAGACAGGGTCAAACACCGGGGAGCTGTTTTTT
TRBJ2-5,TRBD2,TRBV18,.,CASSPKRGVQETQYF,TGTGCCAGCTCACCCAAGCGGGGGGTCCAAGAGACCCAGTACTTC
TRBJ1-2,TRBD1,TRBV5-8,.,CASSIRQGNYGYTF,TGTGCCAGCAGCATTAGACAGGGTAACTATGGCTACACCTTC
TRBJ2-7,.,TRBV6-1,few,CASKIVGYYEQYF,TGTGCCAGCAAGATCGTCGGGTACTACGAGCAGTACTTC
TRBJ2-7,.,TRBV9,few,CASSDPLGVNSYEQYF,TGTGCCAGCAGCGACCCCCTAGGGGTGAACTCCTACGAGCAGTACTTC
TRBJ1-5,TRBD1,TRBV19,.,CASSMPSTGAQPQHF,TGTGCCAGTAGTATGCCCTCCACAGGGGCTCAGCCCCAGCATTTT